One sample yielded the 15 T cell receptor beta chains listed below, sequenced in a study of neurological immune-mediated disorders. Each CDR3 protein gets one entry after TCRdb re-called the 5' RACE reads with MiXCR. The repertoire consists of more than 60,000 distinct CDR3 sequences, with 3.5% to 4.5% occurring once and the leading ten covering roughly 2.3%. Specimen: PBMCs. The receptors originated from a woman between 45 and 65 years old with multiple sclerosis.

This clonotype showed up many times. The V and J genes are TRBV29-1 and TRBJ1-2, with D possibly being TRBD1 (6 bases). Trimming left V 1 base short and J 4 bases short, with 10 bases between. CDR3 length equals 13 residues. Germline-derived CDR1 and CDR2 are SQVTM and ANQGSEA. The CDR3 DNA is TGCAGCGTTGAAGGAGGGGGGGGCTATGGCTACACCTTC. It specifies CSVEGGGGYGYTF.

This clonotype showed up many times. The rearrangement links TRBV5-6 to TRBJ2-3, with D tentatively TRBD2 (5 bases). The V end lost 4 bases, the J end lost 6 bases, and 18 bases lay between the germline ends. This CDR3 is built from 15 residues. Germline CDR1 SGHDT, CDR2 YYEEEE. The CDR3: CASSPGPRTGDTQYF. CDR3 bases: TGTGCCAGCAGCCCCGGACCTCGGACTGGGGATACGCAGTATTTT.

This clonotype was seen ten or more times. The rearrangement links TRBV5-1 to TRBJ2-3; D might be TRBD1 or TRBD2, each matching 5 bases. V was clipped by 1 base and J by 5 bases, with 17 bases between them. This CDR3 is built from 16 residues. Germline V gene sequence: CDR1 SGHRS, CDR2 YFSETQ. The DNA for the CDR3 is TGCGCCAGCAGCTTGCGGGACCCTGTCGGGGAAGATACGCAGTATTTT. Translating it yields CASSLRDPVGEDTQYF.

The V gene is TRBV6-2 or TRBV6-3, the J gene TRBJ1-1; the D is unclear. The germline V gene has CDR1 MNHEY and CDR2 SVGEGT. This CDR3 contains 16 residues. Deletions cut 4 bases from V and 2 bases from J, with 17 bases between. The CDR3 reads CASSSIRTDSNTEAFF. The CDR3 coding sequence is TGTGCCAGCAGTTCTATTCGGACGGATTCAAACACTGAAGCTTTCTTT.

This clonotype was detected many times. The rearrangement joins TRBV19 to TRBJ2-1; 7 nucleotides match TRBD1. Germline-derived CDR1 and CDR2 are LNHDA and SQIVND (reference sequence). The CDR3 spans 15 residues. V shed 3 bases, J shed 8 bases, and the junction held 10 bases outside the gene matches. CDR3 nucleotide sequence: TGTGCCAGTAGTATCGGGACAGTTAAGCTTTATGAGCAGTTCTTC. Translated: CASSIGTVKLYEQFF.

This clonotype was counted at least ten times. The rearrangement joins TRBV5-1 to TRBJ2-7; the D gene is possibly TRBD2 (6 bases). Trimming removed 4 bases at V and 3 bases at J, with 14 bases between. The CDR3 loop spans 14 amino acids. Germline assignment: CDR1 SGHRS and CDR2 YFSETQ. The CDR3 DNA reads TGCGCCAGCAGCGGGGGGAACTCGGGCTACGAGCAGTACTTC. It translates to CASSGGNSGYEQYF.

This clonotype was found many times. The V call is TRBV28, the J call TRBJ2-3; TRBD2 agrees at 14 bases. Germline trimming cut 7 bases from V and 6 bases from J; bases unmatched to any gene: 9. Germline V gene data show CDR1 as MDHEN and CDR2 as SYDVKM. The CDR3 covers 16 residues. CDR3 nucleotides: TGTGCCAGCACCTCCAGACTAGCGGGAGGGCCGGATACGCAGTATTTT. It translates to CASTSRLAGGPDTQYF.

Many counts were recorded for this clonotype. The CDR3 nucleotides are TGTGCCAGCACTAGGGACAGGGGTGTCGGCGGGGAGCTGTTTTTT. Encoded protein: CASTRDRGVGGELFF. The chain combines TRBV7-2 with TRBJ2-2; 10 bases agree with TRBD1. This CDR3 has 15 residues. Looked up from germline, CDR1 is SGHTA and CDR2 is FQGNSA. Germline trimming cut 7 bases from V and 7 bases from J; bases unmatched to any gene: 9.

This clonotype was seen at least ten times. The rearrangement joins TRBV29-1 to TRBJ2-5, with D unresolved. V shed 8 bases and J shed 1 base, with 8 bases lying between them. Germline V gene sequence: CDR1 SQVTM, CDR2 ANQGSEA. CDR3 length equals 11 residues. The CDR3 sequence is CSSQIQETQYF. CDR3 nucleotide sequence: TGCAGCTCCCAGATCCAAGAGACCCAGTACTTC.

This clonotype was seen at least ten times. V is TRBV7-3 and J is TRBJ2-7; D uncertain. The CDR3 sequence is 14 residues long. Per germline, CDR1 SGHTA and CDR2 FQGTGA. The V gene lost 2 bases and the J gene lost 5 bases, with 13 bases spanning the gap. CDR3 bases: TGTGCCAGCAGCTTAGGCTATTCCGGTGACGAGCAGTACTTC. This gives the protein CASSLGYSGDEQYF.

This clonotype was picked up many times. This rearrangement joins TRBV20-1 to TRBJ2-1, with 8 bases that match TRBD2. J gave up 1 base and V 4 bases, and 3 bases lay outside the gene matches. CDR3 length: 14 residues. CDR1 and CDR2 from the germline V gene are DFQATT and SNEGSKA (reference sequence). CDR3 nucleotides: TGCAGTGCTAACGGGAGGGTTTCCTACAATGAGCAGTTCTTC. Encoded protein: CSANGRVSYNEQFF.

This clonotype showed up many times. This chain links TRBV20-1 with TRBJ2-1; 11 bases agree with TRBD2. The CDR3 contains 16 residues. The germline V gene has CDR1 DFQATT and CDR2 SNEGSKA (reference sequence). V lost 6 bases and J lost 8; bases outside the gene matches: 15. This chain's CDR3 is CSADHGTSGGAHEQFF. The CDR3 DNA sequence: TGCAGTGCGGACCACGGGACTAGCGGAGGCGCCCATGAGCAGTTCTTC.

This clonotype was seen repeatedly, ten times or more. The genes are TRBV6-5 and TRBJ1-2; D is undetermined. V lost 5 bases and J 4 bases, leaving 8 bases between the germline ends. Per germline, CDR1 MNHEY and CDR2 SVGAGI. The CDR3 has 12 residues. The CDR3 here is CASSLTGYGYTF. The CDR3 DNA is TGTGCCAGCAGTCTAACGGGCTATGGCTACACCTTC.

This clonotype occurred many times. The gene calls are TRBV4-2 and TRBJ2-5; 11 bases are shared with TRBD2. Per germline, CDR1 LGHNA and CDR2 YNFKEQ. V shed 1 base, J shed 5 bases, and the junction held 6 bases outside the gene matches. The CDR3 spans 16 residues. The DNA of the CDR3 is TGTGCCAGCAGCCAAGGCGTAGCGGGAGGGCGGGAGACCCAGTACTTC. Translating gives CASSQGVAGGRETQYF.

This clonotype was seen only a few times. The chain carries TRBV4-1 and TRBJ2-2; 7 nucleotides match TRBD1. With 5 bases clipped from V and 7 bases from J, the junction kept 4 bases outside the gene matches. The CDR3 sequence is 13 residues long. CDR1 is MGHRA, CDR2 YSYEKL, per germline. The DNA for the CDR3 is TGCGCCAGCAGCGAGACAGGGAACGGGGAGCTGTTTTTT. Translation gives CASSETGNGELFF.